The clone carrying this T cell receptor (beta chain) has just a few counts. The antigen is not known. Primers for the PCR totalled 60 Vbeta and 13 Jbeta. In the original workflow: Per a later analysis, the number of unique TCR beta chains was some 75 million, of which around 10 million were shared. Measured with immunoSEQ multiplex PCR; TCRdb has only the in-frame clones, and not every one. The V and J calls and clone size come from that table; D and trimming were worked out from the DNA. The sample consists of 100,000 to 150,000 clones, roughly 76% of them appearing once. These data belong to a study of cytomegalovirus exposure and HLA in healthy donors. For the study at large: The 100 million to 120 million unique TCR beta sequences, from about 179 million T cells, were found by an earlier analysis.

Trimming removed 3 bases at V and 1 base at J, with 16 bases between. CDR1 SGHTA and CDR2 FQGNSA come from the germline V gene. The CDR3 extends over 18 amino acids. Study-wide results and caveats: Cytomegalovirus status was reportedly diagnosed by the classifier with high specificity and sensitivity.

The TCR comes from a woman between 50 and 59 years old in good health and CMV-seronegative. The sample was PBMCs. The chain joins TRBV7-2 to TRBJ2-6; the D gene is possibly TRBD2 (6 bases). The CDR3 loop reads CASSLSILGGSGANVLTF. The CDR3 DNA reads TGTGCCAGCAGCTTGTCTATACTGGGGGGATCTGGGGCCAACGTCCTGACTTTC.